This TCR beta chain was observed in a study of shared clonotypes between healthy human individuals. The CDR3 consists of 15 residues. Germline lookup yields CDR1 LNHDA and CDR2 SQIVND (reference sequence). Trimming removed 9 bases from V and 4 bases from J, with 18 bases in between. Deep level was the assay's run setting. It was 200 to 250 ng DNA, 28,000 or so T cell genomes, that sorted-subset replicate PCRs used. Only in-frame clones appear in the TCRdb table, and some are missing; sequencing was by immunoSEQ multiplex PCR. The sample has 2 million to 3 million clones, over 85% seen once; the top ten hold about 0.34%. Donation came from healthy HIV-negative adults that had no recent acute infections or vaccinations.

The receptor's source is a man aged 18-30 years in good health. Some clones in this sample may be carry-over from other donors' samples. The rearrangement joins TRBV19 to TRBJ1-4; weak D call: TRBD1 (5 bases). The sample consisted of naive CD4+ T cells from PBMCs. Subset: CD45RA+ positively selected. CDR3 residues: CASTWGTVGNEKLFF. The DNA for the CDR3 is TGTGCCAGCACATGGGGGACCGTGGGTAATGAAAAACTGTTTTTT. The complete variable domain, with remaining parts taken from reference TRBV19 and TRBJ1-4, reads DGGITQSPKYLFRKEGQNVTLSCEQNLNHDAMYWYRQDPGQGLRLIYYSQIVNDFQKGDIAEGYSVSREKKESFPLTVTSAQKNPTAFYLCASTWGTVGNEKLFFGSGTQLSVL.